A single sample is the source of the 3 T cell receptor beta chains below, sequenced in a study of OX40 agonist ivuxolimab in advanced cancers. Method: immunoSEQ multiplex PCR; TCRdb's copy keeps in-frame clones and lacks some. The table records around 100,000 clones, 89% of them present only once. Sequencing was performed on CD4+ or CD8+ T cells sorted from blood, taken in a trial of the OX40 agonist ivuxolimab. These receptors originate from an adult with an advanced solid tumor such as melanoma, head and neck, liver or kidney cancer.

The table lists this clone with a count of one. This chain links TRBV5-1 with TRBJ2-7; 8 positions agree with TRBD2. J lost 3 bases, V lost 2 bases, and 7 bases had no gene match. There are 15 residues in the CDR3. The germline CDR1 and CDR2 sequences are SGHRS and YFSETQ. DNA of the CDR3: TGCGCCAGCAGCTTAACCGGGGGGGCTAACTACGAGCAGTACTTC. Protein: CASSLTGGANYEQYF.

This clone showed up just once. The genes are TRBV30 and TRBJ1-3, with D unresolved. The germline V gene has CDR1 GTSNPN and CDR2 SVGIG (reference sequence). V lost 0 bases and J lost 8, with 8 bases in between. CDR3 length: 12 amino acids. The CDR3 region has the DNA TGTGCCTGGAGTGTTTCCGGTTACACCATATATTTT. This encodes CAWSVSGYTIYF.

The CDR3 nucleotides read TGTGCCAGCGGTACGGCGGGAGGGCAGTTCTTC. Translation gives CASGTAGGQFF. The chain links TRBV6-5 to TRBJ2-1; 8 nucleotides match TRBD2. V gave up 8 bases and J gave up 12 bases; unmatched junction bases: 6. The CDR3 consists of 11 residues. CDR1 and CDR2 (germline): MNHEY, SVGAGI.